This T cell receptor beta chain emerged from a study of blood T cell repertoires in COVID-19. Method: immunoSEQ multiplex PCR; TCRdb's copy keeps in-frame clones and lacks some. Of 200,000 to 250,000 clones listed, just under 85% were seen once; the top ten hold 8.9%. Trimming cost V 2 bases and J 10 bases, with 15 bases left between them. The germline V gene encodes CDR1 MNHNY and CDR2 SVGAGI (reference sequence). The CDR3 sequence is 14 residues long. V gene TRBV6-6 combines with J gene TRBJ2-1; possible D gene TRBD1, 6 bases. The specimen was peripheral blood. This clonotype was obtained from a man aged 80 or over with acute or convalescent COVID-19. The CDR3: CASSYPETGTEQFF. Written as DNA, the CDR3 is TGTGCCAGCAGTTACCCCGAAACCGGGACAGAGCAGTTCTTC.